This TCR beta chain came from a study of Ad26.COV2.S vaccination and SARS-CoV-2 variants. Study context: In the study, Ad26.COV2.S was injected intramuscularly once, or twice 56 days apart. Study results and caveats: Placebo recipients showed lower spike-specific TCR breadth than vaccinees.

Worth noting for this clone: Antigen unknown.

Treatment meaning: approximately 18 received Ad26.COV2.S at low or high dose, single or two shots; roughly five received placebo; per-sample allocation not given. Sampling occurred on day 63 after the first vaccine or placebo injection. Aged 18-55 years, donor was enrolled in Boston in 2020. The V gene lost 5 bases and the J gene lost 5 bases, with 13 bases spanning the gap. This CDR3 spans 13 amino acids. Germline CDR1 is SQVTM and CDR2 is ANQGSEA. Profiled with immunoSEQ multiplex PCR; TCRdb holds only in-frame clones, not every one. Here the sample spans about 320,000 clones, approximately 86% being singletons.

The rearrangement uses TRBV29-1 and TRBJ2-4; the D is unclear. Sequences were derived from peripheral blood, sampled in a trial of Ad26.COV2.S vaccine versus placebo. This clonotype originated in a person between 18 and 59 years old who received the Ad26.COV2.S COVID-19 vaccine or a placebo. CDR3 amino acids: CSVSGGRENIQYF. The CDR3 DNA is TGCAGCGTTTCAGGCGGCCGGGAAAACATTCAGTACTTC.